Listed below are T cell receptor beta chains from one sample, sequenced in a study of post-analysis software for immune sequencing data. MiXCR was run by TCRdb on the PCR reads, yielding one entry per CDR3 protein. The top ten clones hold under 5.5% of a sample with about 260,000 distinct CDR3 sequences, around 34% of them seen once. The sequencing input was blood. These receptors all stem from a girl between 10 and 17 years old with multiple sclerosis. Each CDR3 is given with its conserved first and last residue. A D gene is named only where the DNA matches it firmly. Size is omitted from some rows. Given values are once, few, many or a class for expanded clones.

J gene,V gene,D gene,clone size,CDR3 DNA,CDR3 protein
TRBJ2-1,TRBV10-3,TRBD2,many,TGTGCCATCAGACGGGGGGGTGAGCAGTTCTTC,CAIRRGGEQFF
TRBJ2-2,TRBV25-1,TRBD1,many,TGTGCCAGCGGGGGACAGGGCAATGAACACGGGGAGCTGTTTTTT,CASGGQGNEHGELFF
TRBJ2-5,TRBV7-6,-,many,TGTGCCAGCAGCTTAATCCAAGAGACCCAGTACTTC,CASSLIQETQYF
TRBJ2-3,TRBV28,-,many,TGTGCCAGCAGTTTATTGGACGCTAATACGCAGTATTTT,CASSLLDANTQYF
TRBJ2-3,TRBV3-1,TRBD1,many,TGTGCCAGCAGCCAAGAACAGGGGGGAGATACGCAGTATTTT,CASSQEQGGDTQYF
TRBJ2-1,TRBV20-1,-,few,TGCAGTGCTAGATCTGTTAGGGAGAGTAACAATGAGCAGTTCTTC,CSARSVRESNNEQFF
TRBJ1-1,TRBV12-3/TRBV12-4,-,-,TGTGCCAGCAGTTTTGGCAGTCGGAGGGCTTTCTTT,CASSFGSRRAFF
TRBJ2-7,TRBV27,-,many,TGTGCCGGGACATACTCCTACGAGCAGTACTTC,CAGTYSYEQYF
TRBJ1-2,TRBV13,TRBD1,many,TGTGCCAGCACCCTAGGGGACAGAGATCTCTATGGCTACACCTTC,CASTLGDRDLYGYTF
TRBJ1-1,TRBV5-1,-,-,TGCGCCAGCAGCCAGATAGGGACCACTGAAGCTTTCTTT,CASSQIGTTEAFF
TRBJ1-2,TRBV4-2,-,once,TGTGCCAGCAGCCAAACTTTTAGCGGGGATTATGGCTACACCTTC,CASSQTFSGDYGYTF
TRBJ2-3,TRBV5-1,TRBD2,many,TGCGCCAGCAGCCCGCCTAGCGGGGGGGACACAGATACGCAGTATTTT,CASSPPSGGDTDTQYF
TRBJ2-2,TRBV9,TRBD2,few,TGTGCCGGCAGCGTACCCAGCGGGAGGACCGCGAACACCGGGGAGCTGTTTTTT,CAGSVPSGRTANTGELFF
TRBJ2-3,TRBV10-3,-,-,TGTGCCATCAACCCAGGCAGTCCCGCAGATACGCAGTATTTT,CAINPGSPADTQYF
TRBJ2-1,TRBV10-3,TRBD2,-,TGTGCCATCGCAATCCGGACTAGAGGGTGGAATGAGCAGTTCTTC,CAIAIRTRGWNEQFF
TRBJ2-1,TRBV6-2/TRBV6-3,TRBD2,-,TGTGCCAGCAGTTACTCGCTGGCTAGCGGGAGGGGACACAATGAGCAGTTCTTC,CASSYSLASGRGHNEQFF
TRBJ2-1,TRBV12-3/TRBV12-4,TRBD1,many,TGTGCCAGCGACAGGGTCTCCTCCAATGAGCAGTTCTTC,CASDRVSSNEQFF
TRBJ2-7,TRBV5-1,-,-,TGCGCCAGCGGCGTGAGGGACGCAAGCTCCTACGAGCAGTACTTT,CASGVRDASSYEQYF
TRBJ1-5,TRBV12-3/TRBV12-4,-,few,TGTGCCAGCAGCTCCACAAGGCAGCCCCAGCATTTT,CASSSTRQPQHF
TRBJ1-1,TRBV7-9,TRBD1,few,TGTGCCAGCAGCTTAGCGACAGGGGGCACTGAAGCTTTCTTT,CASSLATGGTEAFF
TRBJ2-3,TRBV7-6,TRBD2,many,TGTGCCAGCAGCGCCGGGACTAGCGTGACAGATACGCAGTATTTT,CASSAGTSVTDTQYF
TRBJ1-5,TRBV6-6,TRBD1,few,TGTGCCAGCAGTTGGGGACAGGAGAGTCAGCCCCAGCATTTT,CASSWGQESQPQHF
TRBJ1-6,TRBV5-5,-,many,TGTGCCAGCAGCTTTTCAGGGGTCGACGGCAATTCACCCCTCCACTTT,CASSFSGVDGNSPLHF
TRBJ1-1,TRBV4-1,-,many,TGCGCCAGCAGCCAAGACACCGACCTGAACACTGAAGCTTTCTTT,CASSQDTDLNTEAFF
TRBJ2-1,TRBV29-1,TRBD2,many,TGCAGCGTTCGCCCGGGACTAGCGGAAGGCTACAATGAGCAGTTCTTC,CSVRPGLAEGYNEQFF
TRBJ2-3,TRBV4-1,-,few,TGCGCCAGCAGCCAAGACGGGCTGCTTGGGGATACGCAGTATTTT,CASSQDGLLGDTQYF
TRBJ1-2,TRBV3-1,-,-,TGTGCCAGCAGCCAAGATCTAAGGGGACGTATAGGCTACACCTTC,CASSQDLRGRIGYTF
TRBJ1-1,TRBV29-1,-,many,TGCAGCGTTGACGGAGAACTGAACACTGAAGCTTTCTTT,CSVDGELNTEAFF